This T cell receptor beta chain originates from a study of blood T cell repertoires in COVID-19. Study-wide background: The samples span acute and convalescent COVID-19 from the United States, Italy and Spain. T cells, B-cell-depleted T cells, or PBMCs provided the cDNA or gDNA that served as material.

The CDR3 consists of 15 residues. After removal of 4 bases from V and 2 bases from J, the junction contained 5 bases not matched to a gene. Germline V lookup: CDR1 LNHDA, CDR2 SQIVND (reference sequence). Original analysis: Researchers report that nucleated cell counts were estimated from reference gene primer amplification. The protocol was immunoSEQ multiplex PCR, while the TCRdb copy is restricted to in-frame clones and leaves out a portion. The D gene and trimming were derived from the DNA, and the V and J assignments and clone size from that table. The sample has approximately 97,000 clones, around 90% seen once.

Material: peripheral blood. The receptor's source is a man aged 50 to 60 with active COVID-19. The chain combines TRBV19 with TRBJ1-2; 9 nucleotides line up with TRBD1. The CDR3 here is CASSRGQGPNYGYTF. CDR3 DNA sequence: TGTGCCAGTAGTAGGGGACAGGGTCCCAACTATGGCTACACCTTC.